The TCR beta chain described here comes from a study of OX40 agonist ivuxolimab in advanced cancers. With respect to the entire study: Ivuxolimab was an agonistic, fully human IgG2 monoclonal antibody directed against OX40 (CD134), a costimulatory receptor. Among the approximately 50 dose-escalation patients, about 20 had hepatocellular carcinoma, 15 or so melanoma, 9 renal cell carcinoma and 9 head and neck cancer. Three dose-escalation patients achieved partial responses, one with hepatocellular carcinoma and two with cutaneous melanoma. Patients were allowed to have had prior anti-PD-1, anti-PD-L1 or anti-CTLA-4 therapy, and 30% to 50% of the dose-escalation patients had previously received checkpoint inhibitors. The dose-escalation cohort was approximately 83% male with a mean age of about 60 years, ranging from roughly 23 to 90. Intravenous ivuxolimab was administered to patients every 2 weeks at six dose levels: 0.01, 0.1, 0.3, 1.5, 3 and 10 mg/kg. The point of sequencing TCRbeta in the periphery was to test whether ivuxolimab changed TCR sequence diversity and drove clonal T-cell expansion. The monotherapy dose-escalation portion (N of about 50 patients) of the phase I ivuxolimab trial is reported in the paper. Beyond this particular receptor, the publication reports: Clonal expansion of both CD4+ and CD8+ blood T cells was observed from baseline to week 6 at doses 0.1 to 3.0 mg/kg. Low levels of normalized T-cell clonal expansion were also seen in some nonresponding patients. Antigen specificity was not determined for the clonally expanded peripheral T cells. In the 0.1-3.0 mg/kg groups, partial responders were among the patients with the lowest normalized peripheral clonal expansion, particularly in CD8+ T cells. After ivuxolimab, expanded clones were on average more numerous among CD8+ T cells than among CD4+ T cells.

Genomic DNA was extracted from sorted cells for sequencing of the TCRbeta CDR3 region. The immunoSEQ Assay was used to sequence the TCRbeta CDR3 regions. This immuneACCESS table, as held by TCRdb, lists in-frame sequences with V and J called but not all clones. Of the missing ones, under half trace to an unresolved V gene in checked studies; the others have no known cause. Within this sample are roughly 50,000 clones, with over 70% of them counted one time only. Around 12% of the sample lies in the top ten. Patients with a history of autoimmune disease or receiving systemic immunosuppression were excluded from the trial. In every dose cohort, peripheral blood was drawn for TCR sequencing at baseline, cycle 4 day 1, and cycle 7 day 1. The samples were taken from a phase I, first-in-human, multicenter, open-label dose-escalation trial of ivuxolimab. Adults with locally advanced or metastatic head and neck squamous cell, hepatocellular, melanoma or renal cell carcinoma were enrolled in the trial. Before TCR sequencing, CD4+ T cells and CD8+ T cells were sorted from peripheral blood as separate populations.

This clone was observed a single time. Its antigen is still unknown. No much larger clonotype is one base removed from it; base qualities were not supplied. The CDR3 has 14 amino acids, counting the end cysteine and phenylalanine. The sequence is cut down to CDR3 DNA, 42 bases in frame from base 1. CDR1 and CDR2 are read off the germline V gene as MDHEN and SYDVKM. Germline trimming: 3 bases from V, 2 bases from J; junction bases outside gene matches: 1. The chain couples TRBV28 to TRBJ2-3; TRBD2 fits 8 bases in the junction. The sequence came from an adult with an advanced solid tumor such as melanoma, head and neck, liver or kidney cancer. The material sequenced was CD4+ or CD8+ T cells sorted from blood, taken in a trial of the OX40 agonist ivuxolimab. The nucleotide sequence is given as TGTGCCAGCAGTTTTAGCGGGACCACAGATACGCAGTATTTT. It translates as CASSFSGTTDTQYF.